The 21 T cell receptor beta chains reported below all come from one sample, sequenced in a study of blood T cell repertoires in COVID-19. The assay was immunoSEQ multiplex PCR, and TCRdb's table has in-frame clones only and misses some. The sample lists roughly 64,000 clones; about four fifths were seen once. Specimen: peripheral blood. Receptors were obtained from a human donor in a cohort sampled during active COVID-19.

V gene TRBV7-8 combines with J gene TRBJ2-7, with 11 bases lining up with TRBD2. The germline V gene encodes CDR1 SGHVS and CDR2 FQNEAQ. Trimming cost V 4 bases and J 2 bases; bases outside gene matches: 7. The CDR3 totals 16 residues. This CDR3 reads CASSSSTSGIPYEQYF. CDR3 nucleotides: TGTGCCAGCAGCTCGTCGACTAGCGGGATCCCCTACGAGCAGTACTTC.

V usage is TRBV4-3 and J usage is TRBJ1-1; a possible D gene is TRBD1 (5 bases). Germline-derived CDR1 and CDR2 are LGHNA and YSLEER. This CDR3 is 14 amino acids long. Trimming took 0 bases from V and 6 from J, leaving 11 bases between them. CDR3 residues: CASSQEFWGSEAFF. For the CDR3, the DNA is TGCGCCAGCAGCCAAGAGTTCTGGGGCTCTGAAGCTTTCTTT.

The rearrangement uses TRBV5-1 and TRBJ2-2; 7 bases are shared with TRBD2. With V trimmed by 4 bases and J by 0 bases, 3 bases remained unmatched. The germline gives CDR1 SGHRS, CDR2 YFSETQ. CDR3 length: 15 residues. The CDR3 loop is CASSQSGTNTGELFF. The CDR3 region has the DNA TGCGCCAGCAGCCAAAGCGGGACGAACACCGGGGAGCTGTTTTTT.

This clone turned up a few times. The V gene is TRBV25-1, the J gene TRBJ1-3, with TRBD1 identical over 7 bases. Losses at the gene ends were 4 bases for V and 4 bases for J; bases not matched to a gene: 1. This CDR3 spans 13 amino acids. Germline lookup yields CDR1 MGHDK and CDR2 SYGVNS. CDR3 sequence: CASSGQGGNTIYF. As DNA, the CDR3 is TGTGCCAGCAGTGGACAGGGCGGAAACACCATATATTTT. Variable domain in full (rest from reference TRBV25-1 and TRBJ1-3): EADIYQTPRYLVIGTGKKITLECSQTMGHDKMYWYQQDPGMELHLIHYSYGVNSTEKGDLSSESTVSRIRTEHFPLTLESARPSHTSQYLCASSGQGGNTIYFGEGSWLTVV.

V is TRBV27 and J is TRBJ2-1, with 8 bases aligning to TRBD2. V dropped 1 base and J dropped 8; count of bases not matched to a gene: 7. CDR1 and CDR2 from the germline V gene are MNHEY and SMNVEV (reference sequence). This CDR3 is built from 15 residues. The CDR3, as DNA: TGTGCCAGCAGTTTATGGTCGGGGGGGCCGGATGAGCAGTTCTTC. As protein: CASSLWSGGPDEQFF.

V and J are TRBV2 and TRBJ2-3, with 9 bases fitting TRBD1. The CDR3 loop spans 14 amino acids. Germline V gene lookup returns CDR1 SNHLY and CDR2 FYNNEI. After removal of 7 bases from V and 3 bases from J, the junction contained 5 bases not matched to a gene. CDR3 region: CASTLGTGTDTQYF. The DNA for the CDR3 is TGTGCCAGCACTTTAGGGACAGGGACAGATACGCAGTATTTT.

This clone was observed a few times. The chain employs TRBV19 and TRBJ1-6; 8 bases are a match to TRBD1. The CDR3 loop spans 13 amino acids. The J segment lost 8 bases and the V segment lost 10 bases, leaving 7 bases of the junction unmatched. CDR1 and CDR2 from the germline V gene are LNHDA and SQIVND (reference sequence). CDR3 coding DNA: TGTGCCACACAGGGGGGGGGCGATTCACCCCTCCACTTT. Translated, it gives CATQGGGDSPLHF.

This clone was detected only a few times. The J gene is TRBJ2-2, the V gene TRBV19, with 9 bases aligning to TRBD1. There are 16 residues in the CDR3. Germline trimming cut 6 bases from V and 1 base from J; bases unmatched to any gene: 6. Per germline, CDR1 LNHDA and CDR2 SQIVND (reference sequence). The CDR3 sequence: CASRRPGQGNTGELFF. Written as DNA, the CDR3 is TGTGCCAGTAGGCGCCCGGGACAGGGGAACACCGGGGAGCTGTTTTTT. Together with reference TRBV19 and TRBJ2-2, the CDR3 gives the full variable domain: DGGITQSPKYLFRKEGQNVTLSCEQNLNHDAMYWYRQDPGQGLRLIYYSQIVNDFQKGDIAEGYSVSREKKESFPLTVTSAQKNPTAFYLCASRRPGQGNTGELFFGEGSRLTVL.

The rearrangement joins TRBV7-6 to TRBJ2-5, with 11 nucleotides matching TRBD1. V gave up 4 bases and J gave up 1 base; unmatched junction bases: 8. This CDR3 contains 17 residues. Germline assignment: CDR1 SGHVS and CDR2 FNYEAQ. CDR3 amino acids: CASSSGTGGGPQETQYF. CDR3 nucleotide sequence: TGTGCCAGCAGCTCCGGGACAGGGGGGGGACCCCAAGAGACCCAGTACTTC.

The rearrangement uses TRBV15 and TRBJ1-5; possible D gene TRBD1, 5 bases. Germline lookup yields CDR1 LNHNV and CDR2 YYDKDF (reference sequence). The CDR3 runs to 14 residues. V lost 1 base and J lost 8, with 12 bases in between. CDR3 residues: CATSRVQGTEPQHF. DNA for the CDR3: TGTGCCACCAGCAGAGTCCAGGGTACTGAGCCCCAGCATTTT.

A single count supports this clone. The genes are TRBV5-1 and TRBJ2-2, with D perhaps TRBD2 (7 bases). Germline V gives CDR1 SGHRS, CDR2 YFSETQ. The CDR3 length is 17 residues. V was pared by 3 bases and J by 3 bases, with 18 bases between. CDR3 residues: CASSYPTAGAHTGELFF. For the CDR3, the DNA is TGCGCCAGCAGCTACCCTACTGCGGGGGCGCACACCGGGGAGCTGTTTTTT. Using reference TRBV5-1 and TRBJ2-2 for the parts outside the CDR3, the full variable domain is KAGVTQTPRYLIKTRGQQVTLSCSPISGHRSVSWYQQTPGQGLQFLFEYFSETQRNKGNFPGRFSGRQFSNSRSEMNVSTLELGDSALYLCASSYPTAGAHTGELFFGEGSRLTVL.

The gene calls are TRBV5-1 and TRBJ2-6; TRBD2 matches at 12 bases. The germline CDR1 and CDR2 sequences are SGHRS and YFSETQ. The CDR3 contains 21 residues. J lost 2 bases, V lost 3 bases, and 15 bases had no gene match. CDR3 DNA sequence: TGCGCCAGCAGCTCAAAAACCATGGGACTAGCGGGCGTCACTGGGGCCAACGTCCTGACTTTC. This encodes CASSSKTMGLAGVTGANVLTF.

The chain carries TRBV3-1 (or the pseudogene TRBV3-2) and TRBJ1-3; D may be TRBD1 (5 bases). The CDR3 spans 14 residues. Germline V lookup: CDR1 LGHDT, CDR2 YNNKEL (reference sequence). With 2 bases removed from V and 1 base from J, the gap between germline ends came to 6 bases. The DNA of the CDR3 is TGTGCCAGCAGCCAATCAGGGTCTGGAAACACCATATATTTT. The encoded protein is CASSQSGSGNTIYF.

This clone turned up a few times. The CDR3 here is CASSNNYEQYF. CDR3 coding DNA: TGTGCCAGCAGCAACAACTACGAGCAGTACTTC. The V call is TRBV6-6, the J call TRBJ2-7; D gene unclear. Trimming took off 6 bases at V and 3 bases at J, with 6 bases between the two ends. Germline assignment: CDR1 MNHNY and CDR2 SVGAGI (reference sequence). CDR3 length equals 11 residues.

The V and J genes are TRBV6-6 and TRBJ2-1; 10 nucleotides match TRBD2. Germline trimming cut 3 bases from V and 5 bases from J; bases unmatched to any gene: 7. The CDR3 is 16 residues long. Germline CDR1 reads MNHNY; CDR2 reads SVGAGI (reference sequence). The CDR3 coding sequence is TGTGCCAGCAGTTATAGGTTGGGGACTAGCGACAATGAGCAGTTCTTC. Residues: CASSYRLGTSDNEQFF.

By share, this clone ranks as medium-sized (0.01 to 0.1%). J is TRBJ2-1 and V is TRBV6-1; tentative D call: TRBD2 (5 bases). The CDR3 consists of 11 residues. Trimming took 3 bases from V and 9 from J, leaving 6 bases between them. From germline, CDR1 is MNHNS and CDR2 SASEGT. CDR3 bases: TGTGCCAGCAGTGACGGGGTTGAGCAGTTCTTC. The encoded protein is CASSDGVEQFF.

The chain joins TRBV28 to TRBJ1-4, with D perhaps TRBD1 (5 bases). V lost 3 bases, J lost 4 bases, and 18 bases lay in between. The CDR3 totals 17 residues. Germline V gives CDR1 MDHEN, CDR2 SYDVKM. The CDR3 loop is CASSLVIGGRGNEKLFF. CDR3 nucleotide sequence: TGTGCCAGCAGTTTGGTTATCGGGGGACGGGGTAATGAAAAACTGTTTTTT.

This rearrangement joins TRBV6-5 to TRBJ2-1, with D possibly matching TRBD2 (6 bases). The CDR3 consists of 14 residues. Germline V gives CDR1 MNHEY, CDR2 SVGAGI. Between the trimmed V and J ends, which lost 4 bases and 5 bases, there was a span of 12 bases. The CDR3 loop is CASSWGGANNEQFF. The DNA of the CDR3 is TGTGCCAGCAGTTGGGGCGGGGCTAACAATGAGCAGTTCTTC.

The CDR3 coding sequence is TGTGCCAGCAGTTCCTACAGGGGGGGCCCTGAAGCTTTCTTT. This encodes CASSSYRGGPEAFF. This chain links TRBV28 with TRBJ1-1, with 8 bases aligning to TRBD1. J gave up 6 bases and V 4 bases, and 7 bases lay outside the gene matches. The germline CDR1 and CDR2 sequences are MDHEN and SYDVKM. CDR3 size: 14 residues.

This clone was seen more than once but under ten times. The chain recombines TRBV29-1 with TRBJ1-1; D gene unclear. This CDR3 is 11 amino acids long. Trimming stripped 4 bases from V and 6 bases from J, with 9 bases between. Germline CDR1 and CDR2: SQVTM and ANQGSEA. CDR3 nucleotide sequence: TGCAGCGTTGTGGGAGGCGCTGAAGCTTTCTTT. As protein: CSVVGGAEAFF. The whole variable domain, filled in from reference TRBV29-1 and TRBJ1-1, reads SAVISQKPSRDICQRGTSLTIQCQVDSQVTMMFWYRQQPGQSLTLIATANQGSEATYESGFVIDKFPISRPNLTFSTLTVSNMSPEDSSIYLCSVVGGAEAFFGQGTRLTVV.

The chain is built from TRBV19 and TRBJ1-1; TRBD1 is a possible D gene (5 bases). CDR3 length: 15 residues. Germline assignment: CDR1 LNHDA and CDR2 SQIVND (reference sequence). The V end was cut by 6 bases, the J end by 2 bases, with 16 bases between. Here the CDR3 DNA reads TGTGCCAGTAGCGGAATCAGGGTCAGAAACACTGAAGCTTTCTTT. This encodes CASSGIRVRNTEAFF.